Below, 14 T cell receptor beta chains from the same sample are listed, as sequenced in a study of tissue T cells after allogeneic stem cell transplantation. Time point defined: mouse harvest day 7 after allogeneic transplant. The graft held 10^6 splenic CD5+ T cells and 10^7 T-cell-depleted bone marrow cells. Clones were sequenced by immunoSEQ multiplex PCR, and TCRdb holds only the in-frame ones, with some missing. The sample has thousands of clones, approximately 46% seen once; the top ten hold 3.5% to 4%. Sequencing input: gut tissue. All receptors derive from a female BALB/c mouse given C57BL/6 T cells with graft-versus-host disease after an allogeneic hematopoietic cell transplant.

Comments on this clone: Mouse germline and gene names are used. The read comes to an end 1 residue before the CDR3 does, leaving the germline J gene to fill in the end. This chain uses TRBV26 with TRBJ2-5, with D possibly being TRBD1 (6 bases). Looked up from germline, CDR1 is KGHPV and CDR2 is FQNQEV (reference sequence). This CDR3 comprises 13 residues. V lost 4 bases and J 2 bases, leaving 7 bases between the germline ends. The sequenced CDR3 bases are TGTGCCAGCAGTCCAGGGGCCCAAGACACCCAGTAC. Translating gives CASSPGAQDTQY. The full-length CDR3 reads as CASSPGAQDTQYF.

In regard to this clone: The genes and germline here are from mouse. The sequenced fragment ends 1 residue before the CDR3 boundary, so the rest is inferred from the germline J gene. The chain couples TRBV13-3 to TRBJ1-2, with 11 bases lining up with TRBD1. The CDR3 runs to 14 residues. The ends lost 4 bases at V and 4 bases at J; junction bases unmatched: 3. Germline V gene lookup returns CDR1 NNHDY and CDR2 SYVADS. CDR3: CASSTGTGGSDYTF. The sequenced part of the CDR3 DNA is TGTGCCAGCAGTACCGGGACAGGGGGCTCCGACTACACC.

About this clone itself: Gene names denote mouse genes. The CDR3 end lies 1 residue beyond the end of the read and is filled in from the germline J gene. The chain joins TRBV16 to TRBJ2-4; D not resolved. The germline gives CDR1 SGHSA, CDR2 FRNQAP. The CDR3 loop spans 12 amino acids. Trimming left V 5 bases short and J 0 bases short, with 3 bases between. The sequenced part of the CDR3 DNA is TGTGCAAGCAGCCTTAGTCAAAACACCTTGTAC. Protein product: CASSLSQNTLY. The entire CDR3 reads CASSLSQNTLYF.

About this clone itself: The genes are named according to mouse. The CDR3 loop is CSSKYWGGVAEQFF. The CDR3 bases that were read are TGCTCCAGCAAGTACTGGGGGGGCGTGGCTGAGCAGTTC. The rearrangement joins TRBV23 to TRBJ2-1; the DNA was not used to check the table's D call, TRBD2. Read sequence stops 1 residue before the CDR3 end, and the germline J gene provides the missing end. Germline CDR1 and CDR2: KGHTA and FQNQQP. This CDR3 has 14 amino acids.

In the case of this clone: Gene and germline names: mouse. Read sequence stops 1 residue before the CDR3 end, and the germline J gene provides the missing end. The chain couples TRBV23 to TRBJ2-7; the table's TRBD1 call for D was not verified on the DNA. The length of the CDR3 is 14 residues. The germline V gene has CDR1 KGHTA and CDR2 FQNQQP. The sequenced part of the CDR3 DNA is TGCTCCAGCAGTCACTCAGGGAGCTCCTATGAACAGTAC. Its translation: CSSSHSGSSYEQY. The whole CDR3 sequence is CSSSHSGSSYEQYF.

A remark on this clone: The gene symbols are mouse symbols. The read ends 1 residue shy of where the CDR3 ends; the end is completed using the germline J gene. V is TRBV26 and J is TRBJ2-4; the D gene is possibly TRBD1 (5 bases). The CDR3 consists of 14 residues. Trimming left V 4 bases short and J 3 bases short, with 11 bases between. The germline V gene has CDR1 KGHPV and CDR2 FQNQEV (reference sequence). Incomplete CDR3 DNA: TGTGCCAGCAGTCCCCACAGGAGACAAAACACCTTGTAC. Translation: CASSPHRRQNTLY. The full CDR3 protein reads CASSPHRRQNTLYF.

Points on this clone: Gene names and germline refer to mouse. The DNA ends 1 residue before the CDR3 does, and the rest of the CDR3 is filled in from the germline J gene. The chain joins TRBV13-2 to TRBJ2-1, with TRBD2 matching over 10 bases. The CDR3 totals 15 residues. V shed 2 bases, J shed 4 bases, and the junction held 3 bases outside the gene matches. CDR1 and CDR2 (germline): NNHNN, SYGAGS (reference sequence). Partial CDR3 DNA: TGTGCCAGCGGTGAGAACTGGGGGGGATATGCTGAGCAGTTC. Protein product: CASGENWGGYAEQF. The full-length CDR3 reads as CASGENWGGYAEQFF.

For this clone: The genes are named according to mouse. The CDR3 end falls 1 residue outside the read, so it is completed with the germline J gene. V gene TRBV12-1 combines with J gene TRBJ2-5; D is possibly TRBD2 (7 bases). CDR1 and CDR2 (germline): SGHSN, HYEKVE. The ends were cut back, 0 bases at V and 2 bases at J, with 11 bases in the middle. The CDR3 is made up of 15 amino acids. The CDR3 here is CASSLEGGRQDTQYF. Partial CDR3 DNA: TGTGCCAGCTCTCTCGAAGGGGGGCGCCAAGACACCCAGTAC.

This clone occurred once. All gene names here are mouse names. Read coverage stops 1 residue before the CDR3 terminus; the germline J gene supplies the remainder. Different DNA sequences within this sample yield the same CDR3. The chain uses TRBV3 and TRBJ1-1, with a tentative D call TRBD1 (5 bases). The germline V and J ends were trimmed by 5 bases and 0 bases, with 7 bases remaining between them. CDR3 length: 13 residues. Germline assignment: CDR1 SNHLY and CDR2 FYNGKV (reference sequence). The DNA read from the CDR3 is TGTGCCAGCAGCCGGACACCAAACACAGAAGTCTTC. Translating gives CASSRTPNTEVF. The entire CDR3 protein reads CASSRTPNTEVFF.

In this sample, this clone turned up once. All gene names here are mouse names. This CDR3 reads CASSLSRGKANERLFF. The DNA read from the CDR3 is TGTGCCAGCAGTCTGTCGAGAGGGAAGGCCAACGAAAGATTATTT. The chain is built from TRBV26 and TRBJ1-4; D is undetermined. The CDR3 end lies 1 residue beyond the end of the read and is filled in from the germline J gene. The V end lost 0 bases, the J end lost 3 bases, and 11 bases lay between the germline ends. CDR3 size: 16 residues. In germline, CDR1 is KGHPV, CDR2 FQNQEV (reference sequence).

As regards this clone: Germline and genes here are mouse. The read terminates 1 residue ahead of where the CDR3 ends, so the germline J gene completes it. The chain has TRBV23 and TRBJ2-2; the table's D gene call, TRBD1, was not cross checked with the DNA. The V gene's germline CDR1 is KGHTA and CDR2 FQNQQP. This CDR3 spans 14 amino acids. Incomplete CDR3 DNA: TGCTCCAGCAGTCAACAAATAAACACCGGGCAGCTCTAC. Translating it yields CSSSQQINTGQLY. The CDR3 in full is CSSSQQINTGQLYF.

Of note for this clone: Gene names are the mouse ones. The read terminates 1 residue before the CDR3 end, so the remaining end is supplied by the germline J gene. The chain links TRBV26 to TRBJ2-2; D is undetermined. V was cut by 6 bases and J by 3 bases, with 5 bases left in between. The CDR3 extends over 12 amino acids. Per the germline V gene, CDR1 is KGHPV and CDR2 is FQNQEV (reference sequence). The CDR3 here is CASRTYTGQLYF. CDR3 DNA (partial): TGTGCCAGCAGGACATACACCGGGCAGCTCTAC.

A word on this clone: Mouse germline and gene names are used. The read terminates 1 residue before the CDR3 end, so the remaining end is supplied by the germline J gene. The rearrangement links TRBV3 to TRBJ1-4; possible D gene TRBD1, 5 bases. CDR3 length: 14 amino acids. CDR1 is SNHLY, CDR2 FYNGKV, per germline (reference sequence). V was pared by 3 bases and J by 0 bases, with 5 bases between. The part of the CDR3 DNA that was read is TGTGCCAGCAGCTTGACAGTTTCCAACGAAAGATTATTT. This sequence encodes CASSLTVSNERLF. The CDR3, in full, reads CASSLTVSNERLFF.

For this clone: Gene names are mouse gene names. With the read ending 1 residue before the CDR3 end, the germline J gene is used to fill in that end. This chain links TRBV24 with TRBJ1-3, with 11 nucleotides matching TRBD1. Germline CDR1 reads KGHTA; CDR2 reads FRNEEI. Trimming at V came to 6 bases and at J to 2 bases, leaving 3 bases not matched to a gene. This CDR3 contains 15 residues. The CDR3 region is CASRGTGGTGNTLYF. The DNA read from the CDR3 is TGTGCCAGCAGGGGGACAGGGGGGACTGGAAATACGCTCTAT.